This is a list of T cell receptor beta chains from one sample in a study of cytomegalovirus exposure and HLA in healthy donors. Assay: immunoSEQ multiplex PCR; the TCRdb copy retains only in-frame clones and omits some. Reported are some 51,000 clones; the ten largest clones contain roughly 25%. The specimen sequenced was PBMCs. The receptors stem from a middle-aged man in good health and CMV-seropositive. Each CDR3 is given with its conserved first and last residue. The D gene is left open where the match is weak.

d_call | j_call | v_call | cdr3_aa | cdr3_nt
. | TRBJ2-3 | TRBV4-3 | CASSQDMQEATDTQYF | TGCGCCAGCAGCCAAGATATGCAGGAAGCCACAGATACGCAGTATTTT
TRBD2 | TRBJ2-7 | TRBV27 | CASSASGAFYEQYF | TGTGCCAGCAGTGCTAGCGGGGCCTTCTACGAGCAGTACTTC
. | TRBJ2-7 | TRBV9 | CASSVGVGASYEQYF | TGTGCCAGCAGCGTAGGTGTTGGGGCGTCCTACGAGCAGTACTTC
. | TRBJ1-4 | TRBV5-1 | CASSLGTEFEKLFF | TGCGCCAGCAGCTTGGGGACAGAGTTTGAAAAACTGTTTTTT
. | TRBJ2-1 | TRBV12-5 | CASGASYNEQFF | TGTGCTAGTGGTGCCAGCTACAATGAGCAGTTCTTC
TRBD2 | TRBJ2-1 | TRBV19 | CASTAAGGGAGEQFF | TGTGCCAGTACCGCAGCGGGCGGGGGGGCTGGTGAGCAGTTCTTC
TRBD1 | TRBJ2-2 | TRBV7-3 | CASSLTAGGGELFF | TGTGCCAGCAGCTTAACGGCAGGGGGCGGGGAGCTGTTTTTT
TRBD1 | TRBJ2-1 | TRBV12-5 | CASGLDRGINEQFF | TGTGCTAGTGGTTTGGACAGGGGTATCAATGAGCAGTTCTTC
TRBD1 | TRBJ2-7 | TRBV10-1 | CASSTGTDTKQYF | TGCGCCAGCAGCACCGGGACAGATACGAAGCAGTACTTC
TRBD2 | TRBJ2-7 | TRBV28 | CASQTAGGGMIEQYF | TGTGCCAGCCAAACTGCGGGGGGCGGAATGATCGAGCAGTACTTC
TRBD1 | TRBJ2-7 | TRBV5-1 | CASSPRDRGTEQYF | TGCGCCAGCAGCCCCCGGGACAGGGGGACCGAGCAGTACTTC
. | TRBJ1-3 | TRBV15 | CATSRGGEGNTIYF | TGTGCCACCAGCAGAGGAGGTGAGGGAAACACCATATATTTT
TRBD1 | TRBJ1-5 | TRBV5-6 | CASSLRDRGGNQPQHF | TGTGCCAGCAGCTTGCGGGACAGGGGAGGCAATCAGCCCCAGCATTTT
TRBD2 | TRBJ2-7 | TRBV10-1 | CASSSGGLAGTYEQYF | TGCGCCAGCAGTTCAGGAGGACTAGCGGGAACCTACGAGCAGTACTTC
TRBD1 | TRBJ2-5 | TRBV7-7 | CASSIQGVETQYF | TGTGCTAGCAGCATACAGGGGGTTGAGACCCAGTACTTC
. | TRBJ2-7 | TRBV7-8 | CASSLSEYEQYF | TGTGCCAGCAGCTTATCGGAGTACGAGCAGTACTTC
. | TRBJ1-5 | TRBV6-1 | CASSEGGTADSITAQHF | TGTGCCAGCAGTGAAGGCGGGACGGCGGACTCAATCACGGCCCAGCATTTT